This TCR beta chain originates from a study of T cells in Graves' hyperthyroidism and ophthalmopathy (dated by TCRdb to the late 2010s). Notes on the research overall: Peripheral blood samples were taken at initial diagnosis, before any treatment was given. To identify distinguishing TCR V-J signatures, a discovery cohort of roughly 100 patients was used, comprising 43 with Graves' ophthalmopathy and about 59 with stable Graves' hyperthyroidism. Whether ophthalmopathy could be predicted prospectively was tested in an independent validation cohort made up of roughly 19 hyperthyroidism patients plus 17 patients who later progressed to ophthalmopathy. For training and testing, the 100 or so patients in the discovery cohort were randomly divided in a 7:3 ratio. In about six Graves' hyperthyroidism patients, the study also compared T-cell repertoires from thyroid tissue with T-cell repertoires from blood. After sampling, hyperthyroidism patients received methimazole starting at 30 mg daily, and ophthalmopathy patients received high-dose intravenous methylprednisolone. The paper describes TCR Vbeta CDR3 sequencing of 140 or so peripheral blood samples, made up of 43 ophthalmopathy patients, 70 to 75 hyperthyroidism patients and about 17 progressor patients.

Spanning cysteine to phenylalanine, the CDR3 consists of 13 amino acids. The DNA shown is the 39-base CDR3, in frame from base 1. The TCR beta CDR3 regions were amplified from RNA transcripts. The TCR CDR3 was subjected to a first round of RT-PCR using the HTBI primer set and the Qiagen OneStep RT-PCR kit. Libraries were constructed in a second round of multiplex PCR, after which size selection and purification were carried out. Libraries were sequenced paired-end with 100 bp reads on an Illumina HiSeq2000. Turning to the authors' computational methods: SOAPnuke was used to process the raw data, throwing out any read that contained adapters or uncalled bases, had a mean Phred below 15, or lacked an exact constant-primer or identifier match. COPE v1.2.5 was used to merge the high-quality paired reads, and each unique nucleotide sequence was defined as a clonotype. MiTCR v1.1 was used to align the clonotypes against IMGT TRBV, TRBD and TRBJ reference segments. The analysis was restricted to V-J combinations with a frequency above 0.0001, which together covered just over 98% of the repertoires. The TCS score was defined as F50 (clonal expansion) divided by E x V (chaos), with BLOSUM62-based TCRdist calculated between CDR3 peptides within each V-J. Welch's t-statistics and random forest reduced just over 500 V-J features to 10 to 15, which were used in a naive Bayes classifier (R e1071). The similarity between thyroid and blood repertoires was quantified using the Morisita-Horn index. Starting from the raw public reads, TCRdb applied fastp trimming at Q25, assembled clones with MiXCR and retained in-frame beta chains. Duplicate CDR3 protein sequences are folded into a single record with the most common DNA and genes. V and J calls and clone size were set by TCRdb, not the authors. Counted in this sample were about 840,000 distinct CDR3 sequences; 38% of them appeared once. Approximately 10% of the sample comes from the top ten.

To note about this clonotype: What this receptor recognizes is not known. At one end the junction does not follow the germline gene, possibly because of a read error.

The paper as a whole reports these results and caveats: During validation, the model predicted progression to ophthalmopathy a median of approximately 6 months ahead of onset, with more than 55% sensitivity and roughly 75% specificity. In cross-validation, a model built on a 13 V-J signature told ophthalmopathy apart from stable hyperthyroidism with approximately 90% sensitivity and about 81% specificity, and in testing the same model reached 80%/75%. Most expanded thyroid clonotypes (frequency above 0.001) were also detected in blood, a finding suggesting that blood repertoires may reflect thyroid immune responses. Sample size was not statistically predetermined, and blinding of investigators to group allocation was not performed.

Stable Graves' hyperthyroidism was defined as the absence of progression to ophthalmopathy over 18 months of follow-up. The hyperthyroidism patients were between 18 and 65 years old and newly diagnosed, with a disease duration of less than 2 months. Any patient with an uncontrolled infection, another autoimmune disease, pregnancy or lactation was excluded. Diagnoses relied on clinical symptoms, serum thyroxine and TRAb, thyroid ultrasound and orbital computed tomography. Ficoll-Paque density gradient centrifugation was used to isolate PBMCs from about 9.4 ml of fresh peripheral blood. Trizol reagent was used to extract total RNA, and RNA quality was then checked on an Agilent 2100 Bioanalyzer.

This sequence originates from a young man with Graves' hyperthyroidism. The source material was blood. This chain joins TRBV12-3 or TRBV12-4 to TRBJ2-5, with TRBD1 matching 9 junction bases. The CDR3: CASSLRATGQGHF. The DNA sequence is as follows: TGTGCCAGCAGTTTAAGGGCTACGGGACAGGGTCACTTC.